These T cell receptor beta chains were read from a single sample in a study of T cells in tumors after PD-1 blockade. Method: immunoSEQ multiplex PCR; TCRdb's copy keeps in-frame clones and lacks some. Found here are 50,000 to 75,000 clones, 74% of them singletons; the top ten hold approximately 4.5%. This material consisted of PBMCs, taken after anti-PD-1 treatment. The receptor set was obtained from a human donor with basal cell carcinoma. Each CDR3 is given with its conserved first and last residue. D genes are given only for firm matches. Not all rows give a size; the values are once, few, many and, for expanded clones, a class.

CDR3 protein: CASREGGQPQHF; CDR3 DNA: TGTGCCAGTAGAGAGGGGGGACAGCCCCAGCATTTT; V gene: TRBV28; J gene: TRBJ1-5; D gene: NA; clone size: NA
CDR3 protein: CARAPGGGSQETQYF; CDR3 DNA: TGTGCCAGGGCCCCCGGCGGGGGGTCCCAAGAGACCCAGTACTTC; V gene: TRBV30; J gene: TRBJ2-5; D gene: TRBD2; clone size: NA
CDR3 protein: CASSLGSRIAFF; CDR3 DNA: TGTGCCAGCAGCTTGGGGTCCAGGATAGCTTTCTTT; V gene: TRBV5-8; J gene: TRBJ1-1; D gene: NA; clone size: NA
CDR3 protein: CASSQWDNEQYF; CDR3 DNA: TGTGCCAGCAGCCAATGGGACAACGAGCAGTACTTC; V gene: TRBV7-9; J gene: TRBJ2-7; D gene: NA; clone size: NA
CDR3 protein: CATSPRQGATTEAFF; CDR3 DNA: TGTGCCACCAGCCCACGACAGGGGGCGACGACTGAAGCTTTCTTT; V gene: TRBV15; J gene: TRBJ1-1; D gene: TRBD1; clone size: NA
CDR3 protein: CATRQGAATEAFF; CDR3 DNA: TGTGCCACCCGACAGGGGGCGGCAACTGAAGCTTTCTTT; V gene: TRBV19; J gene: TRBJ1-1; D gene: TRBD1; clone size: NA
CDR3 protein: CASSFGSIGTGVDEQFF; CDR3 DNA: TGTGCCAGCAGTTTCGGGTCCATCGGGACAGGGGTCGATGAGCAGTTCTTC; V gene: TRBV27; J gene: TRBJ2-1; D gene: TRBD1; clone size: NA
CDR3 protein: CASSVPGQEKHEQYF; CDR3 DNA: TGTGCCAGCAGCGTGCCGGGACAGGAGAAACACGAGCAGTACTTC; V gene: TRBV5-4; J gene: TRBJ2-7; D gene: TRBD1; clone size: NA
CDR3 protein: CASSLDTYSGNTIYF; CDR3 DNA: TGTGCCAGCTCCTTAGACACTTACTCTGGAAACACCATATATTTT; V gene: TRBV18; J gene: TRBJ1-3; D gene: NA; clone size: NA
CDR3 protein: CASARGEETQYF; CDR3 DNA: TGCGCCTCGGCGCGGGGAGAAGAGACCCAGTACTTC; V gene: TRBV5-1; J gene: TRBJ2-5; D gene: NA; clone size: NA
CDR3 protein: CAWTASTDTQYF; CDR3 DNA: TGTGCCTGGACGGCTAGCACAGATACGCAGTATTTT; V gene: TRBV30; J gene: TRBJ2-3; D gene: NA; clone size: NA
CDR3 protein: CASRNPGGANVLTF; CDR3 DNA: TGTGCCAGCCGAAACCCGGGAGGGGCCAACGTCCTGACTTTC; V gene: TRBV5-4; J gene: TRBJ2-6; D gene: NA; clone size: NA
CDR3 protein: CAWSTVNTEAFF; CDR3 DNA: TGTGCCTGGTCGACGGTGAACACTGAAGCTTTCTTT; V gene: TRBV30; J gene: TRBJ1-1; D gene: NA; clone size: NA
CDR3 protein: CASSEEVTNYGYTF; CDR3 DNA: TGTGCCAGTAGTGAGGAGGTTACTAACTATGGCTACACCTTC; V gene: TRBV19; J gene: TRBJ1-2; D gene: NA; clone size: NA
CDR3 protein: CASSRRSTDTQYF; CDR3 DNA: TGCGCCAGCAGCCGCAGGAGCACAGATACGCAGTATTTT; V gene: TRBV5-1; J gene: TRBJ2-3; D gene: NA; clone size: NA
CDR3 protein: CASSPGGSGGDTQYF; CDR3 DNA: TGTGCCAGCAGTCCCGGGGGGAGCGGGGGGGATACGCAGTATTTT; V gene: TRBV2; J gene: TRBJ2-3; D gene: TRBD2; clone size: once
CDR3 protein: CASSWTGMNTEAFF; CDR3 DNA: TGTGCCAGCAGCTGGACAGGGATGAACACTGAAGCTTTCTTT; V gene: TRBV7-8; J gene: TRBJ1-1; D gene: TRBD1; clone size: NA
CDR3 protein: CASSPPSTASNQPQHF; CDR3 DNA: TGTGCCAGCTCACCACCAAGCACCGCGAGCAATCAGCCCCAGCATTTT; V gene: TRBV18; J gene: TRBJ1-5; D gene: NA; clone size: NA
CDR3 protein: CASSISRQGEGGYTF; CDR3 DNA: TGTGCCAGTAGTATTAGCCGACAGGGAGAAGGAGGCTACACCTTC; V gene: TRBV19; J gene: TRBJ1-2; D gene: TRBD1; clone size: NA
CDR3 protein: CASSPQGTQPQHF; CDR3 DNA: TGTGCCAGCTCACCGCAGGGGACTCAGCCCCAGCATTTT; V gene: TRBV18; J gene: TRBJ1-5; D gene: NA; clone size: NA
CDR3 protein: CASSYGGFTGELFF; CDR3 DNA: TGTGCCAGCAGTTATGGGGGATTCACCGGGGAGCTGTTTTTT; V gene: TRBV6-2/TRBV6-3; J gene: TRBJ2-2; D gene: NA; clone size: few
CDR3 protein: CASGLVSETQYF; CDR3 DNA: TGTGCTAGTGGTTTGGTATCAGAGACCCAGTACTTC; V gene: TRBV12-5; J gene: TRBJ2-5; D gene: NA; clone size: NA
CDR3 protein: CASTRVDYGYTF; CDR3 DNA: TGTGCCAGCACCAGGGTTGACTATGGCTACACCTTC; V gene: TRBV6-5; J gene: TRBJ1-2; D gene: NA; clone size: NA
CDR3 protein: CASSLEGTQGVFYGYTF; CDR3 DNA: TGTGCCAGCAGTTTGGAGGGGACACAGGGGGTCTTCTATGGCTACACCTTC; V gene: TRBV27; J gene: TRBJ1-2; D gene: TRBD1; clone size: NA